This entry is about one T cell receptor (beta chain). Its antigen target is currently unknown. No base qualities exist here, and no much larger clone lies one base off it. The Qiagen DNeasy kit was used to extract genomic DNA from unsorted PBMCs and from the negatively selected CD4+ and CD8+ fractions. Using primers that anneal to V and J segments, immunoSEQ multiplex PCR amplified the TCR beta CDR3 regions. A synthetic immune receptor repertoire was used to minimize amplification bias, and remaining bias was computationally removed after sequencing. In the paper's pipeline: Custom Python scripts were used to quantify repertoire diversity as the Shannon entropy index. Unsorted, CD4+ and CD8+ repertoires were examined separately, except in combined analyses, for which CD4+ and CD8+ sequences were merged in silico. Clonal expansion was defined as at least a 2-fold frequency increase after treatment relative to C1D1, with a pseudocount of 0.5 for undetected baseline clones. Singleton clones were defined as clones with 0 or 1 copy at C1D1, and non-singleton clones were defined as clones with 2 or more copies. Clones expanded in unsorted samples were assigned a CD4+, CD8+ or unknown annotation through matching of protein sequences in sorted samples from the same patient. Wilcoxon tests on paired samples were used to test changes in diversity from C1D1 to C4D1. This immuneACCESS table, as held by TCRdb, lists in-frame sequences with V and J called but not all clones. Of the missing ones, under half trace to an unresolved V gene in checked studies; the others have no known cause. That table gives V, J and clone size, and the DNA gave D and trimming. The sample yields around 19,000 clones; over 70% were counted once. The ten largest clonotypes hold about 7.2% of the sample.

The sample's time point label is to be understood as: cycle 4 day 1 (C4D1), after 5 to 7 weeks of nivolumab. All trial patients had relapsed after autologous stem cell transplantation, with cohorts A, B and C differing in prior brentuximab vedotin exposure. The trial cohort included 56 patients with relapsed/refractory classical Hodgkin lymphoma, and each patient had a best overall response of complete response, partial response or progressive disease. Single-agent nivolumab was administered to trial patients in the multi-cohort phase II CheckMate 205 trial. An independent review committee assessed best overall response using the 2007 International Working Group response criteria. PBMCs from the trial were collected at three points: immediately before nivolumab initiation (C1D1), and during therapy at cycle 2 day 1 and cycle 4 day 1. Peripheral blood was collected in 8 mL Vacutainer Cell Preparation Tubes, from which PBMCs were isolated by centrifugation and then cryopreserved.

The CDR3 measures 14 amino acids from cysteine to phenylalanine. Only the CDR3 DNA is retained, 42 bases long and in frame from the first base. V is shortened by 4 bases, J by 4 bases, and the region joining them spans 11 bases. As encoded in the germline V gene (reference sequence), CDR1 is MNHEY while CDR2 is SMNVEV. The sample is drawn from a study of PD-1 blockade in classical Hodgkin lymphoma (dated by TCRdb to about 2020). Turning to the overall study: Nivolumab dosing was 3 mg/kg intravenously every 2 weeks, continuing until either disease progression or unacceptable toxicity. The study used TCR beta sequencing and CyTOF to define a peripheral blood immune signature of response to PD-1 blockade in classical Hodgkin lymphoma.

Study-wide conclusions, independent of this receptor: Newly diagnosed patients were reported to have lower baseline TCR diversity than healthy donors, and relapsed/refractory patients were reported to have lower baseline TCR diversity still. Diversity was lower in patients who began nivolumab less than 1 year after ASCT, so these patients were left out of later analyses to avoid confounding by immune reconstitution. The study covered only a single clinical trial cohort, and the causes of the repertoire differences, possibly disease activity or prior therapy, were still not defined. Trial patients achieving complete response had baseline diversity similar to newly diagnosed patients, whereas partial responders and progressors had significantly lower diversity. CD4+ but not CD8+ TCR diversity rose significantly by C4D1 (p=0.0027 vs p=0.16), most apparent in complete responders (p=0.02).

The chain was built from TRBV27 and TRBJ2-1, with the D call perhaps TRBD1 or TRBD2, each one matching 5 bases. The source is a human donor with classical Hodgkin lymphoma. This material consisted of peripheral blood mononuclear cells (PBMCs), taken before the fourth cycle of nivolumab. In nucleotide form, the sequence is TGTGCCAGCAGTTGGCAGGGACCTTACAATGAGCAGTTCTTC. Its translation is CASSWQGPYNEQFF.